This is a list of T cell receptor beta chains from one sample in a study of blood T cell repertoires in COVID-19. Sequencing used immunoSEQ multiplex PCR; TCRdb keeps in-frame clones, though not all of them. This table holds tens of thousands of clones, 70% to 75% found once. Sequenced input: peripheral blood. All receptors derive from a man in his sixties or seventies with acute or convalescent COVID-19. CDR3s include the opening cysteine and the closing phenylalanine or tryptophan. D genes are given only for firm matches. Clone size, where shown, is once, few, many, or a class for clones that have expanded.

v_gene	j_gene	d_gene	abundance	len	CDR3aa	CDR3nt
TRBV27	TRBJ2-7	TRBD2	-	14	CASTWTSGSYEQYF	TGTGCCAGCACTTGGACTAGCGGCTCCTACGAGCAGTACTTC
TRBV28	TRBJ2-5	-	-	18	CASSPGKGESLRQETQYF	TGTGCCAGCAGCCCCGGGAAGGGGGAATCCCTGAGGCAAGAGACCCAGTACTTC
TRBV3-1/TRBV3-2	TRBJ1-3	-	-	13	CASSHLFGNTIYF	TGTGCCAGCAGCCACCTCTTTGGAAACACCATATATTTT
TRBV28	TRBJ2-2	TRBD1	-	15	CASIGGQGHTGELFF	TGTGCCAGCATTGGGGGACAGGGGCACACCGGGGAGCTGTTTTTT
TRBV7-2	TRBJ2-2	-	-	16	CASSLGGLAGTGELFF	TGTGCCAGCAGCTTAGGCGGCCTAGCAGGCACCGGGGAGCTGTTTTTT
TRBV9	TRBJ2-5	TRBD1	-	16	CASSPWDRAGQETQYF	TGTGCCAGCAGCCCGTGGGACAGGGCGGGCCAAGAGACCCAGTACTTC
TRBV12-3/TRBV12-4	TRBJ1-5	-	-	13	CASSLESNQPQHF	TGTGCCAGCAGTTTGGAGAGTAATCAGCCCCAGCATTTT
TRBV10-3	TRBJ2-7	-	-	15	CAIGNTEKLRYEQYF	TGTGCCATCGGTAATACAGAGAAACTCCGCTACGAGCAGTACTTC
TRBV2	TRBJ2-1	TRBD1	-	16	CASSEVRGPLQNEQFF	TGTGCCAGCAGTGAAGTAAGGGGGCCCCTACAGAATGAGCAGTTCTTC
TRBV5-1	TRBJ1-4	-	-	13	CASSPTANEKLFF	TGCGCCAGCAGCCCAACAGCTAATGAAAAACTGTTTTTT
TRBV4-3	TRBJ1-1	-	-	16	CASSQELGTLNTEAFF	TGCGCCAGCAGCCAAGAATTAGGGACACTGAACACTGAAGCTTTCTTT
TRBV7-2	TRBJ2-6	TRBD2	-	17	CASSLVAGVSGANVLTF	TGTGCCAGCAGCTTAGTAGCGGGAGTGTCTGGGGCCAACGTCCTGACTTTC
TRBV6-5	TRBJ1-3	-	-	14	CASRGQGEGNTIYF	TGTGCCAGCAGGGGGCAGGGCGAAGGAAACACCATATATTTT
TRBV29-1	TRBJ2-5	-	-	12	CSAGGSQETQYF	TGCAGCGCTGGGGGCAGTCAAGAGACCCAGTACTTC
TRBV9	TRBJ2-2	-	-	17	CASSVVPTERNTGELFF	TGTGCCAGCAGCGTAGTCCCGACAGAGCGGAACACCGGGGAGCTGTTTTTT
TRBV19	TRBJ1-2	-	-	15	CASSIRGHSNYGYTF	TGTGCCAGTAGTATAAGGGGCCATTCCAACTATGGCTACACCTTC
TRBV6-5	TRBJ2-5	-	-	11	CASSNQETQYF	TGTGCCAGCAGCAATCAAGAGACCCAGTACTTC
TRBV24-1	TRBJ2-1	TRBD1	-	16	CATSDPSTGVYNEQFF	TGTGCCACCAGTGATCCTTCGACAGGGGTGTACAATGAGCAGTTCTTC
TRBV19	TRBJ1-1	-	few	13	CASKDRLNTEAFF	TGTGCCAGTAAAGACAGATTGAACACTGAAGCTTTCTTT
TRBV12-3/TRBV12-4	TRBJ2-4	-	-	13	CASSLGTGNIQYF	TGTGCCAGCAGTTTAGGGACGGGGAACATTCAGTACTTC
TRBV11-2	TRBJ2-1	-	-	15	CASSLDRGLHNEQFF	TGTGCCAGCAGCTTAGATCGAGGACTCCACAATGAGCAGTTCTTC
TRBV7-9	TRBJ2-2	TRBD2	-	16	CASSSSGTSNTGELFF	TGTGCCAGCAGCTCTAGCGGGACGTCGAACACCGGGGAGCTGTTTTTT